Below, one TCR beta chain is given with its context. Measured with immunoSEQ multiplex PCR; TCRdb has only the in-frame clones, and not every one. Of around 68,000 clones in the sample, about 97% are singletons; the top ten hold 0.25% to 0.3%. The V gene's germline CDR1 is SGHNT and CDR2 YENEEA. Trimming cost V 4 bases and J 4 bases; bases outside gene matches: 8. The CDR3 sequence is 16 residues long. These data are taken from a study of technical replicates of blood from a few donors. The V call is TRBV11-3, the J call TRBJ1-5; 9 nucleotides align to TRBD1. Sequencing was carried out using T cells isolated from PBMCs. The receptor was derived from a human donor in good health. As DNA, the CDR3 is TGTGCCAGCAGCTCACAGGGGGCAGGAGGGAATCAGCCCCAGCATTTT. This encodes CASSSQGAGGNQPQHF.